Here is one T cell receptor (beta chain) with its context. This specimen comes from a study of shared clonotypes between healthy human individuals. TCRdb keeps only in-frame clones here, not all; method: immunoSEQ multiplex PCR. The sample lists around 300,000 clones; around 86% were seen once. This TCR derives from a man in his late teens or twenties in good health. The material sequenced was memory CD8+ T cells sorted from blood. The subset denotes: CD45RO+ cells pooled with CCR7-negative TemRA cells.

Written as DNA, the CDR3 is TGTGCCAGCAGCTTGACGGGACAGGGGTATCGCGAGCAGTACTTC. Its translation: CASSLTGQGYREQYF. The chain carries TRBV7-9 and TRBJ2-7; 10 nucleotides agree with TRBD1. J lost 6 bases, V lost 3 bases, and 8 bases had no gene match. This CDR3 has 15 residues. CDR1 is SEHNR and CDR2 is FQNEAQ in the germline V gene (reference sequence). The whole variable domain, filled in from reference TRBV7-9 and TRBJ2-7, reads DTGVSQNPRHKITKRGQNVTFRCDPISEHNRLYWYRQTLGQGPEFLTYFQNEAQLEKSRLLSDRFSAERPKGSFSTLEIQRTEQGDSAMYLCASSLTGQGYREQYFGPGTRLTVT.